The clone carrying this T cell receptor (beta chain) was seen just once. This entry belongs to a study of blood T cells in healthy people across ages. Extraction of total RNA produced a minimum of 6 micrograms from each sample. The germline V gene has CDR1 SGHNT and CDR2 YYREEE (reference sequence). The ends were cut back, 3 bases at V and 0 bases at J, with 16 bases in the middle. The CDR3 is 16 residues long. PCR was performed a second time for roughly 7 to 11 cycles using a sample-barcoded 5' primer and a J-beta primer mix. Each CDR3 protein is one row after TCRdb ran MiXCR on the 5' RACE reads. Of over 950,000 distinct CDR3 sequences detected, roughly 51% appear once; the ten largest clones hold about 20%.

The sequence came from a woman aged 60-70 years in good health. V is TRBV5-4 and J is TRBJ2-7; no reliable D call. Sample: blood. The CDR3 sequence is CASSWGPPESSYEQYF. CDR3 in DNA: TGTGCCAGCAGCTGGGGTCCGCCAGAGAGCTCCTACGAGCAGTACTTC.